Presented here are 26 T cell receptor beta chains from one specimen sequenced in a study of graft-versus-host responses after intestinal transplantation. No cognate antigen is known for these TCRs. Libraries were prepared by immunoSEQ multiplex PCR; TCRdb keeps only in-frame clonotypes and omits some of them. The sample records about 84,000 clones, about 91% being singletons. Sequenced here: unstimulated CD4+ T cells sorted from spleen or lymph node cells, sampled before transplant. These receptors originate from a human donor who was the organ donor for an intestinal transplant.

This clone was counted between two and nine times. The rearrangement joins TRBV6-1 to TRBJ1-2, with D possibly being TRBD1 (5 bases). CDR1 and CDR2 from the germline V gene are MNHNS and SASEGT. CDR3 length: 15 residues. V was cut by 1 base and J by 6 bases, with 15 bases left in between. In DNA, the CDR3 is TGTGCCAGCAGTGAAGAGCAGGGCTTCGTCAATGGCTACACCTTC. It specifies CASSEEQGFVNGYTF.

This clone was detected only once. The chain couples TRBV23-1 to TRBJ2-7; D might be TRBD2 (7 bases). TRBV23-1 is classed as an ORF, of uncertain function. This CDR3 spans 17 amino acids. The V gene lost 2 bases and the J gene lost 0 bases, with 17 bases spanning the gap. The CDR3 is CASSQGGGLGGSYEQYF. CDR3 DNA: TGCGCCAGCAGTCAAGGGGGGGGGCTCGGAGGCTCCTACGAGCAGTACTTC.

This chain connects TRBV11-2 to TRBJ2-1; 7 bases map to TRBD2. This CDR3 spans 16 amino acids. CDR1 and CDR2 from the germline V gene are SGHAT and FQNNGV. The trim removed 3 bases at V and 0 bases at J, leaving 5 bases unmatched. The CDR3 DNA is TGTGCCAGCAGCTTTTCACCGGGGGGCTCCTACAATGAGCAGTTCTTC. Residues: CASSFSPGGSYNEQFF.

This sequence joins TRBV5-1 and TRBJ2-2; D possibly corresponds to TRBD1 (6 bases). CDR3 length: 16 residues. Germline CDR1 SGHRS, CDR2 YFSETQ. V was shortened by 0 bases and J by 2 bases, with 11 bases between the two germline ends. For the CDR3, the DNA is TGCGCCAGCAGCTTGGAAGGACAGCGCAACACCGGGGAGCTGTTTTTT. It encodes CASSLEGQRNTGELFF.

The chain recombines TRBV6-6 with TRBJ1-5; D may be TRBD1 (5 bases). Deletions cut 2 bases from V and 2 bases from J, with 7 bases between. Germline loops: CDR1 MNHNY, CDR2 SVGAGI (reference sequence). CDR3 length: 14 amino acids. The CDR3: CASSYTTGNQPQHF. As DNA, the CDR3 is TGTGCCAGCAGTTACACGACAGGCAATCAGCCCCAGCATTTT.

V and J are TRBV11-2 and TRBJ2-1; D remains unclear. The germline V gene encodes CDR1 SGHAT and CDR2 FQNNGV. The CDR3 consists of 15 residues. V was clipped by 3 bases and J by 0 bases, with 9 bases between them. This chain's CDR3 is CASSFLPGSYNEQFF. The CDR3, as DNA: TGTGCCAGCAGCTTCTTGCCGGGCTCCTACAATGAGCAGTTCTTC.

This chain joins TRBV5-1 and TRBJ2-3; TRBD2 matches 9 bases. This CDR3 comprises 15 residues. V was clipped by 4 bases and J by 4 bases; unmatched bases: 7. Looked up from germline, CDR1 is SGHRS and CDR2 is YFSETQ. Here the CDR3 DNA reads TGCGCCAGCAGCCCCCCTAGCGGGGTGGCAGATACGCAGTATTTT. It encodes CASSPPSGVADTQYF.

V usage is TRBV7-8 and J usage is TRBJ1-3; D gene ambiguous. Germline V gene sequence: CDR1 SGHVS, CDR2 FQNEAQ. The CDR3 is made up of 16 amino acids. Trimming pared 5 bases from V and 0 bases from J, leaving 14 bases between. In nucleotides, the CDR3 is TGTGCCAGCAGCCCTAATAGGAGAAACTCTGGAAACACCATATATTTT. Translating it yields CASSPNRRNSGNTIYF. The variable domain in full, with the rest retrieved from reference TRBV7-8 and TRBJ1-3, is GAGVSQSPRYKVAKRGQDVALRCDPISGHVSLFWYQQALGQGPEFLTYFQNEAQLDKSGLPSDRFFAERPEGSVSTLKIQRTQQEDSAVYLCASSPNRRNSGNTIYFGEGSWLTVV.

This chain connects TRBV11-2 to TRBJ1-2, with D hard to call. The CDR3 contains 15 residues. Germline CDR1 and CDR2: SGHAT and FQNNGV. Trimming removed 1 base from V and 0 bases from J, with 9 bases in between. CDR3 nucleotides: TGTGCCAGCAGCTTAGGGACTGGGTCTAACTATGGCTACACCTTC. Translating it yields CASSLGTGSNYGYTF.

The V and J genes are TRBV30 and TRBJ2-1; 8 bases agree with TRBD1. The CDR3 consists of 17 residues. Germline V gene sequence: CDR1 GTSNPN, CDR2 SVGIG (reference sequence). Germline trimming cut 3 bases from V and 4 bases from J; bases unmatched to any gene: 14. The DNA for the CDR3 is TGTGCCTGGAGCCCTGATTATCAGGGGGCCTCATACAATGAGCAGTTCTTC. The encoded protein is CAWSPDYQGASYNEQFF. Based on the CDR3 plus reference TRBV30 and TRBJ2-1, the full variable domain is SQTIHQWPATLVQPVGSPLSLECTVEGTSNPNLYWYRQAAGRGLQLLFYSVGIGQISSEVPQNLSASRPQDRQFILSSKKLLLSDSGFYLCAWSPDYQGASYNEQFFGPGTRLTVL.

V and J are TRBV27 and TRBJ1-5; 10 bases agree with TRBD1. V was clipped by 2 bases and J by 0 bases; unmatched bases: 10. Germline lookup yields CDR1 MNHEY and CDR2 SMNVEV (reference sequence). CDR3 length equals 19 residues. CDR3 DNA: TGTGCCAGCAGTTTAATTGGACAGGGGGAGGATTGTAGCAATCAGCCCCAGCATTTT. This translates into CASSLIGQGEDCSNQPQHF.

The chain employs TRBV6-6 and TRBJ1-2, with 8 positions matching TRBD1. V lost 0 bases, J lost 5 bases, and 5 bases stayed unmatched. This CDR3 is 15 amino acids long. Germline V gives CDR1 MNHNY, CDR2 SVGAGI (reference sequence). In nucleotides, the CDR3 is TGTGCCAGCAGTTACTCGACAGGGGAGTGGTATGGCTACACCTTC. Encoded protein: CASSYSTGEWYGYTF.

The chain employs TRBV5-1 and TRBJ1-3, with a weak D call TRBD1 (5 bases). V was pared by 4 bases and J by 0 bases, with 14 bases between. Germline V gene data show CDR1 as SGHRS and CDR2 as YFSETQ. The CDR3 is 16 amino acids. The CDR3 region has the DNA TGCGCCAGCAGCCCTACCGTGGGGGGCTCTGGAAACACCATATATTTT. It encodes CASSPTVGGSGNTIYF.

The gene calls are TRBV10-3 and TRBJ2-3; 9 bases are a match to TRBD2. The germline V gene has CDR1 ENHRY and CDR2 SYGVKD. V lost 3 bases, J lost 2 bases, and 6 bases stayed unmatched. The CDR3 spans 16 residues. The CDR3 protein is CAISDPSGILTDTQYF. For the CDR3, the DNA is TGTGCCATCAGTGATCCTAGCGGGATACTCACAGATACGCAGTATTTT.

This rearrangement joins TRBV14 to TRBJ2-1, with D unclear. This CDR3 comprises 17 residues. Germline assignment: CDR1 SGHDN and CDR2 FVKESK. Trimming pared 2 bases from V and 0 bases from J, leaving 14 bases between. CDR3 loop: CASSQSWRKYSYNEQFF. Written as DNA, the CDR3 is TGTGCCAGCAGCCAAAGTTGGCGGAAATACTCCTACAATGAGCAGTTCTTC.

The J gene is TRBJ1-2, the V gene TRBV6-5, with TRBD1 as a possible D gene (6 bases). V gave up 10 bases and J gave up 6 bases, with 18 bases separating them. The CDR3 loop spans 13 amino acids. Germline CDR1 is MNHEY and CDR2 is SVGAGI. The CDR3 DNA sequence: TGTGCCACTAGGACAGTCCGAACTGATGGCTACACCTTC. Protein product: CATRTVRTDGYTF.

The chain employs TRBV9 and TRBJ2-3; unclear D gene. The V gene lost 0 bases and the J gene lost 0 bases, with 5 bases spanning the gap. CDR1 and CDR2 (germline): SGDLS, YYNGEE. The CDR3 consists of 14 residues. The CDR3 here is CASSVGQSTDTQYF. The DNA for the CDR3 is TGTGCCAGCAGCGTAGGGCAGAGCACAGATACGCAGTATTTT.

The chain employs TRBV28 and TRBJ1-1; the D gene is possibly TRBD1 (5 bases). CDR1 is MDHEN and CDR2 is SYDVKM in the germline V gene. V was shortened by 5 bases and J by 6 bases, with 19 bases between the two germline ends. The CDR3 has 15 amino acids. Here the CDR3 reads CASSMGGGWGPEAFF. CDR3 bases: TGTGCCAGCAGTATGGGGGGAGGTTGGGGTCCTGAAGCTTTCTTT.

The chain joins TRBV6-1 to TRBJ1-3; 9 nucleotides match TRBD1. CDR3 length equals 14 residues. CDR1 MNHNS and CDR2 SASEGT come from the germline V gene. V dropped 8 bases and J dropped 4; count of bases not matched to a gene: 6. The CDR3 nucleotides read TGTGCCAGCGGGGGACAGGGTGACGGAAACACCATATATTTT. Protein: CASGGQGDGNTIYF.

This chain links TRBV6-1 with TRBJ1-1; tentatively, D is TRBD1 (6 bases). Germline V gives CDR1 MNHNS, CDR2 SASEGT. Trimming left V 4 bases short and J 5 bases short, with 14 bases between. This CDR3 has 14 residues. This CDR3 reads CASSGQVWRTEAFF. CDR3 coding DNA: TGTGCCAGCAGTGGACAGGTTTGGAGGACTGAAGCTTTCTTT.

This clone was seen a handful of times. The genes are TRBV6-5 and TRBJ1-5; the match to TRBD1 covers 9 bases. The V gene end was trimmed by 6 bases and the J gene end by 6 bases; junction bases not matched to a gene: 3. CDR1 and CDR2 from the germline V gene are MNHEY and SVGAGI. CDR3 length: 13 residues. CDR3: CASSLQGAQPQHF. The CDR3, as DNA: TGTGCCAGCAGCCTACAGGGGGCTCAGCCCCAGCATTTT.

The J gene is TRBJ2-1, the V gene TRBV30; the match to TRBD2 covers 8 bases. The junction had 6 bases not matched to a gene; V was cut back by 0 bases and J by 2 bases. This CDR3 comprises 16 residues. The V gene's germline CDR1 is GTSNPN and CDR2 SVGIG (reference sequence). The CDR3 here is CAWSVLVSGAYNEQFF. As DNA, the CDR3 is TGTGCCTGGAGTGTACTGGTTAGCGGGGCCTACAATGAGCAGTTCTTC.

About this clone itself: At one end, the junction sequence differs from germline, possibly due to a read error. The rearrangement uses TRBV7-7 and TRBJ2-5, with 10 bases identical to TRBD2. CDR1 and CDR2 (germline): SSHAT, FNYEAQ (reference sequence). The CDR3 covers 14 residues. The CDR3 DNA follows: TGTGCTAGCAGCTTAGTGGGACTAGCGGAGACCCAGTACTTC. Its translation is CASSLVGLAETQYF.

This sequence joins TRBV28 and TRBJ2-1; D unresolved. This CDR3 is 15 amino acids long. V was cut by 2 bases and J by 6 bases, with 14 bases left in between. Germline V lookup: CDR1 MDHEN, CDR2 SYDVKM. In DNA, the CDR3 is TGTGCCAGCAGTTTACCCGCTAGTTTGGGCAATGAGCAGTTCTTC. Residues: CASSLPASLGNEQFF.

The table lists this clone with a count of one. The chain combines TRBV5-6 with TRBJ1-2; TRBD1 is a possible D gene (6 bases). V was trimmed by 4 bases and J by 2 bases, leaving 18 bases between them. Germline V CDR1 and CDR2: SGHDT, YYEEEE. The CDR3 totals 16 residues. CDR3 protein: CASSLLGLDRNYGYTF. The CDR3 DNA follows: TGTGCCAGCAGCCTTTTGGGCCTTGACAGGAACTATGGCTACACCTTC. The entire variable domain, with the rest obtained from reference TRBV5-6 and TRBJ1-2, is as follows: DAGVTQSPTHLIKTRGQQVTLRCSPKSGHDTVSWYQQALGQGPQFIFQYYEEEERQRGNFPDRFSGHQFPNYSSELNVNALLLGDSALYLCASSLLGLDRNYGYTFGSGTRLTVV.

This clone has just one count. The genes are TRBV4-1 and TRBJ2-5; 7 bases are shared with TRBD2. This CDR3 is built from 17 residues. Trimming cost V 3 bases and J 4 bases; bases outside gene matches: 14. Germline loops: CDR1 MGHRA, CDR2 YSYEKL. The CDR3 loop reads CASSQAPGGGVAETQYF. CDR3 sequence (DNA): TGCGCCAGCAGCCAGGCCCCTGGCGGGGGTGTCGCAGAGACCCAGTACTTC.